This T cell receptor beta chain was captured in a study of Tregs in tolerant kidney transplant recipients. The assay was immunoSEQ multiplex PCR, and TCRdb's table has in-frame clones only and misses some. The table shows some 110,000 clones, with roughly 93% occurring only once. Germline V gives CDR1 SGHDT, CDR2 YYEEEE. V was trimmed by 1 base and J by 6 bases, leaving 17 bases between them. This CDR3 region has 16 residues. Concerning this clone: Its target is not known.

Thawed PBMCs were FACS-sorted into unstimulated CD4+CD25+CD127- regulatory T cells, CD4+CD25- non-regulatory cells, CD4 and CD8 cells. Study results and limitations: The small number of patients limits these findings pending further validation. Activated donor B cell expansion appeared to reveal the most relevant donor-specific TCRbeta repertoire. Biological reproducibility was not directly addressed in this study.

The rearrangement joins TRBV5-6 to TRBJ1-5, with D uncertain. The receptor's source is a human donor in good health. Sequenced: CD4+ T cells from blood. DNA for the CDR3: TGTGCCAGCAGCTTGTATTTCGTAGGGTTTAGTCAGCCCCAGCATTTT. Residues: CASSLYFVGFSQPQHF. The variable domain in full, completed from reference TRBV5-6 and TRBJ1-5, reads DAGVTQSPTHLIKTRGQQVTLRCSPKSGHDTVSWYQQALGQGPQFIFQYYEEEERQRGNFPDRFSGHQFPNYSSELNVNALLLGDSALYLCASSLYFVGFSQPQHFGDGTRLSIL.